This is a list of T cell receptor beta chains from one sample in a study of T cell changes during pregnancy in multiple sclerosis. Method: immunoSEQ multiplex PCR; TCRdb's copy keeps in-frame clones and lacks some. The data hold around 55,000 clones, with 85% to 95% observed a single time. The specimen was CD8+ T cells from peripheral blood mononuclear cells, collected in the third trimester of pregnancy. The receptors were gathered from a female donor with multiple sclerosis, enrolled in a pregnancy study. Each CDR3 is given with its conserved first and last residue. The D gene is left open where the match is weak. Size tells how often a clone was seen (once, few, many) or the class of an expanded clone, and some rows leave it out.

>13|TRBD1|TRBJ2-7|TRBV27|-
TGTGCCAGCAGTTTGGGACAGACCTACGAGCAGTACTTC
CASSLGQTYEQYF
>12|-|TRBJ2-3|TRBV27|-
TGTGCCAGCAGCCGTGGGGGGGATACGCAGTATTTT
CASSRGGDTQYF
>15|-|TRBJ2-7|TRBV4-1|-
TGCGCCAGCAGCCAGTTAGCGGTCCGATCGAACGAGCAGTACTTC
CASSQLAVRSNEQYF
>16|-|TRBJ1-2|TRBV13|-
TGTGCCAGCAGTTCAGCGGACGGAAACGCTAACTATGGCTACACCTTC
CASSSADGNANYGYTF
>13|-|TRBJ1-5|TRBV11-2|-
TGTGCCAGCAGCTGGGGAGAGTATCAGCCCCAGCATTTT
CASSWGEYQPQHF
>14|-|TRBJ2-4|TRBV5-1|once
TGCGCCAGCAGCTTGTCACCAGGGCCAAACATTCAGTACTTC
CASSLSPGPNIQYF
>14|TRBD2|TRBJ2-3|TRBV7-2|-
TGTGCCAGCGCCCCCCTAGCGGGAGCAGATACGCAGTATTTT
CASAPLAGADTQYF
>16|TRBD1|TRBJ1-4|TRBV28|-
TGTGCCAGCAGTTTGTATACGACAGGGATTGAAGAAAAACTGTTTTTT
CASSLYTTGIEEKLFF
>17|TRBD1|TRBJ2-7|TRBV4-1|-
TGCGCCAGCAGCCAAGATTCGCTAGGACAGGGGAGCTACGAGCAGTACTTC
CASSQDSLGQGSYEQYF
>13|-|TRBJ2-7|TRBV4-1|-
TGCGCCAGCAGCCATACTAGGGTCCGCGAGCAGTACTTC
CASSHTRVREQYF
>15|TRBD2|TRBJ2-3|TRBV30|once
TGTGCCTGGAGTGCGACTAGCTCCCACACAGATACGCAGTATTTT
CAWSATSSHTDTQYF
>17|TRBD2|TRBJ2-3|TRBV7-2|-
TGTGCCAGCAGCTTAGGGGTCGCGGGAGACGTTAGAGATACGCAGTATTTT
CASSLGVAGDVRDTQYF
>15|TRBD1|TRBJ1-2|TRBV19|once
TGTGCCAGTAGTGCCCCGGGACAGGGTGCCTATGGCTACACCTTC
CASSAPGQGAYGYTF
>15|TRBD1|TRBJ1-4|TRBV7-9|-
TGTGCCAGCAGCTTAGTTGGACAGGGCCATTTTGGGGTGTTTTTT
CASSLVGQGHFGVFF
>13|-|TRBJ2-7|TRBV7-8|-
TGTGCCAGCAGCTTATTTGAGGGCGGCGAGCAGTACTTC
CASSLFEGGEQYF
>12|-|TRBJ2-5|TRBV28|-
TGTGCCACCCTAGGAGGGCAAGAGACCCAGTACTTC
CATLGGQETQYF
>14|TRBD1|TRBJ1-2|TRBV7-2|-
TGTGCCAGCAGCTTACTTACAGGGGGTCCTGGCTACACCTTC
CASSLLTGGPGYTF
>13|-|TRBJ2-2|TRBV27|-
TGTGCCAGCAGTTTAACAGACACCGGGGAGCTGTTTTTT
CASSLTDTGELFF
>15|TRBD2|TRBJ2-3|TRBV5-1|-
TGCGCCAGCAGCTTGGCCAGCGGGAGGGTAAATACGCAGTATTTT
CASSLASGRVNTQYF
>15|TRBD1|TRBJ2-1|TRBV19|-
TGTGCCAGTAGCATTGCCGGGACAGGGGGCAATGAGCAGTTCTTC
CASSIAGTGGNEQFF
>15|-|TRBJ2-7|TRBV15|-
TGTGCCACCAGCAGAGATATGACTACTTCCTACGAGCAGTACTTC
CATSRDMTTSYEQYF
>11|TRBD2|TRBJ2-1|TRBV7-9|-
TGTGCTATTAGAGCGGGATATGAGCAGTTCTTC
CAIRAGYEQFF
>14|TRBD1|TRBJ2-5|TRBV23-1|-
TGCGCCAGCAGGCCGACAGGGGTGATTGAGACCCAGTACTTC
CASRPTGVIETQYF
>15|TRBD2|TRBJ2-5|TRBV4-3|-
TGCGCCAGCAGCCCAAGAGCGGGAGGGCAAGAGACCCAGTACTTC
CASSPRAGGQETQYF
>16|TRBD2|TRBJ2-1|TRBV9|-
TGTGCCAGCAGCCTCTGGACTAGCGGGACAAGGAATGAGCAGTTCTTC
CASSLWTSGTRNEQFF